These 2 T cell receptor beta chains were sequenced from one sample in a study of blood T cell repertoires in COVID-19. Profiling relied on immunoSEQ multiplex PCR, and the TCRdb table lists in-frame clones only, not all of them. This sample has 150,000 to 200,000 clones, with 85% to 90% found just once. The sequenced sample consisted of peripheral blood. These receptors came from a man aged 18 to 29 with acute or convalescent COVID-19.

The chain couples TRBV3-1 (or the pseudogene TRBV3-2) to TRBJ2-1, with D maybe TRBD1 (5 bases). In germline, CDR1 is LGHDT, CDR2 YNNKEL (reference sequence). This CDR3 spans 14 amino acids. V was pared by 4 bases and J by 4 bases, with 11 bases between. CDR3 sequence reads: CASSLRVGYNEQFF. CDR3 in DNA: TGTGCCAGCAGCCTCAGGGTGGGATACAATGAGCAGTTCTTC.

The chain couples TRBV18 to TRBJ2-3, with D possibly matching TRBD2 (5 bases). The germline V gene has CDR1 KGHSH and CDR2 LQKENI. Trimming stripped 4 bases from V and 7 bases from J, with 12 bases between. The CDR3 runs to 13 residues. CDR3 coding DNA: TGTGCCAGCTCACAGGACTCCAGCAATACGCAGTATTTT. Its protein product is CASSQDSSNTQYF.